One and the same sample provided the 29 T cell receptor beta chains below, sequenced in a study of blood T cell repertoires in COVID-19. Sequencing used immunoSEQ multiplex PCR; TCRdb keeps in-frame clones, though not all of them. The table includes some 240,000 clones, 65% to 90% detected once. The sample taken for sequencing was peripheral blood. These receptors were obtained from a woman in her thirties or forties who had recovered from COVID-19.

The chain uses TRBV30 and TRBJ2-2, with 8 nucleotides matching TRBD2. This CDR3 spans 15 amino acids. V lost 3 bases, J lost 4 bases, and 7 bases stayed unmatched. The germline V gene has CDR1 GTSNPN and CDR2 SVGIG (reference sequence). The CDR3 spells CAWSGRGWGTGELFF. CDR3 nucleotide sequence: TGTGCCTGGAGCGGGAGGGGTTGGGGCACCGGGGAGCTGTTTTTT.

The genes are TRBV19 and TRBJ1-2; D uncertain. Trimming left V 10 bases short and J 5 bases short, with 14 bases between. Germline-derived CDR1 and CDR2 are LNHDA and SQIVND (reference sequence). The CDR3 spans 12 residues. The CDR3 sequence: CAIPDWPYGYTF. As DNA, the CDR3 is TGTGCCATTCCTGATTGGCCTTATGGCTACACCTTC.

The chain links TRBV4-3 to TRBJ2-7; D is unclear. This CDR3 spans 15 amino acids. V shed 0 bases and J shed 7 bases, with 16 bases lying between them. CDR1 is LGHNA and CDR2 is YSLEER in the germline V gene. CDR3: CASSQDGNPTREQYF. CDR3 sequence (DNA): TGCGCCAGCAGCCAAGATGGAAACCCGACCAGGGAGCAGTACTTC.

This sequence joins TRBV24-1 and TRBJ2-2; the D gene is possibly TRBD2 (6 bases). The CDR3 sequence is 13 residues long. Trimming stripped 12 bases from V and 5 bases from J, with 15 bases between. Germline CDR1 is KGHDR and CDR2 is SFDVKD. Here the CDR3 DNA reads TGTGCCGCGTCCGGGACTGAGACCGGGGAGCTGTTTTTT. Its translation is CAASGTETGELFF.

The V call is TRBV10-3, the J call TRBJ2-7, with TRBD1 identical over 7 bases. This CDR3 is 13 amino acids long. The junction had 9 bases not matched to a gene; V was cut back by 10 bases and J by 3 bases. Germline V lookup: CDR1 ENHRY, CDR2 SYGVKD. The CDR3 DNA follows: TGTGCCACCACCGACAGGGTCGACTACGAGCAGTACTTC. Its protein product is CATTDRVDYEQYF.

This clone appeared once. This chain uses TRBV7-6 with TRBJ2-5; TRBD1 matches at 7 bases. Trimming cost V 5 bases and J 5 bases; bases outside gene matches: 14. The CDR3 contains 16 residues. Germline assignment: CDR1 SGHVS and CDR2 FNYEAQ. In DNA, the CDR3 is TGTGCCAGCAGCAAAACCCGACAGGGCGTCGGGGAGACCCAGTACTTC. This codes for CASSKTRQGVGETQYF. Together with reference TRBV7-6 and TRBJ2-5, the CDR3 gives the full variable domain: GAGVSQSPRYKVTKRGQDVALRCDPISGHVSLYWYRQALGQGPEFLTYFNYEAQQDKSGLPNDRFSAERPEGSISTLTIQRTEQRDSAMYRCASSKTRQGVGETQYFGPGTRLLVL.

V is TRBV5-1 and J is TRBJ2-2; 11 nucleotides match TRBD2. V was clipped by 3 bases and J by 1 base; unmatched bases: 2. Germline V gives CDR1 SGHRS, CDR2 YFSETQ. This CDR3 region has 16 residues. CDR3 DNA: TGCGCCAGCAGCTGGGGACTAGCGGAGAACACCGGGGAGCTGTTTTTT. Its protein product is CASSWGLAENTGELFF.

In the case of this clone: At one boundary the junction diverges from the germline segment, which might be a read error. The chain carries TRBV6-5 and TRBJ2-5; a possible D gene is TRBD2 (5 bases). The CDR3 consists of 12 residues. Per the germline V gene, CDR1 is MNHEY and CDR2 is SVGAGI. CDR3 sequence reads: CASRTGQESQYF. The CDR3 region has the DNA TGTGCCAGTAGGACTGGCCAAGAGTCCCAGTACTTC.

The chain recombines TRBV11-2 with TRBJ2-2, with TRBD2 as a possible D gene (6 bases). The germline CDR1 and CDR2 sequences are SGHAT and FQNNGV. The CDR3 covers 16 residues. V dropped 5 bases and J dropped 1 base, with 14 bases sitting between them. In DNA form, the CDR3 reads TGTGCCAGCAGCCGGGGAGGAGGGTGGAACACCGGGGAGCTGTTTTTT. It specifies CASSRGGGWNTGELFF.

This clone was picked up a small number of times. The chain carries TRBV5-8 and TRBJ1-5; D gene unclear. Germline assignment: CDR1 SGHTS and CDR2 YDEGEE. The CDR3 consists of 15 residues. V was clipped by 1 base and J by 0 bases, with 8 bases between them. The CDR3, as DNA: TGTGCCAGCAGCTTGATGGCGGGTAGCAATCAGCCCCAGCATTTT. Translating gives CASSLMAGSNQPQHF.

This clone was seen just once. The chain couples TRBV2 to TRBJ2-5, with 7 nucleotides matching TRBD1. The V and J ends lost 10 bases and 2 bases, in that order; junction bases with no gene match: 10. Germline V gives CDR1 SNHLY, CDR2 FYNNEI. The CDR3 is 14 amino acids. As DNA, the CDR3 is TGTGCCAACGGGGCCCAGGGGGTTCAAGAGACCCAGTACTTC. Its protein product is CANGAQGVQETQYF.

J is TRBJ1-5 and V is TRBV6-5; TRBD1 matches 9 bases. The CDR3 contains 15 residues. V shed 2 bases, J shed 4 bases, and the junction held 3 bases outside the gene matches. Germline values: CDR1 MNHEY, CDR2 SVGAGI. CDR3 DNA sequence: TGTGCCAGCAGTTACGGGACAGGGATGAATCAGCCCCAGCATTTT. Its translation is CASSYGTGMNQPQHF.

This chain connects TRBV6-5 to TRBJ2-7; a possible D gene is TRBD2 (6 bases). The CDR3 has 12 residues. The germline V gene encodes CDR1 MNHEY and CDR2 SVGAGI. CDR3 bases: TGTGGGGAGGCGGAGTCCTCCTACGAGCAGTACTTC. Protein product: CGEAESSYEQYF.

This clone was detected once. The chain combines TRBV3-1 (or the pseudogene TRBV3-2) with TRBJ2-3, with D unclear. The CDR3 loop spans 13 amino acids. Germline loops: CDR1 LGHDT, CDR2 YNNKEL (reference sequence). Trimming shortened V by 6 bases and J by 4 bases, and 11 bases separated the two germline ends. The DNA for the CDR3 is TGTGCCAGCAGAAGAGGCGGATCAGATACGCAGTATTTT. It encodes CASRRGGSDTQYF.

The V and J genes are TRBV12-3 or TRBV12-4 and TRBJ2-3, with D tentatively TRBD1 (6 bases). The CDR3 length is 13 residues. The V gene lost 6 bases and the J gene lost 3 bases, with 10 bases spanning the gap. CDR3 residues: CASRPGETDTQYF. The DNA of the CDR3 is TGTGCCAGCAGACCAGGGGAAACAGATACGCAGTATTTT.

The rearrangement joins TRBV29-1 to TRBJ1-4; 9 bases are a match to TRBD1. This CDR3 is built from 17 residues. The junction had 12 bases not matched to a gene; V was cut back by 4 bases and J by 3 bases. Germline CDR1 and CDR2: SQVTM and ANQGSEA. The CDR3 DNA follows: TGCAGCGTTGTAGTAAGCGAACAGGGGGCTTCTAATGAAAAACTGTTTTTT. This encodes CSVVVSEQGASNEKLFF.

The J gene is TRBJ2-5, the V gene TRBV6-6; 8 bases agree with TRBD1. The CDR3 loop spans 13 amino acids. J lost 4 bases, V lost 7 bases, and 5 bases had no gene match. In germline, CDR1 is MNHNY, CDR2 SVGAGI (reference sequence). The CDR3 loop is CASTRTGGETQYF. The CDR3 DNA reads TGTGCCAGCACTAGAACAGGGGGAGAGACCCAGTACTTC.

This clone was observed a single time. The rearrangement links TRBV5-4 to TRBJ2-3; 7 bases are a match to TRBD1. This CDR3 spans 16 amino acids. V was pared by 4 bases and J by 0 bases, with 8 bases of the junction left unmatched. Germline V gene sequence: CDR1 SGHNT, CDR2 YYREEE (reference sequence). In nucleotides, the CDR3 is TGTGCCAGCAGCGACGTCGGACAGGCTAGCACAGATACGCAGTATTTT. It translates to CASSDVGQASTDTQYF.

This chain joins TRBV7-9 and TRBJ1-2; 10 bases fit TRBD1. The CDR3 is 14 residues long. The germline CDR1 and CDR2 sequences are SEHNR and FQNEAQ (reference sequence). The V segment lost 3 bases and the J segment 11 bases; nucleotides outside the gene matches: 9. In DNA form, the CDR3 reads TGTGCCAGCAGCTTTGCAAGGACAGGGGGTGGGTACACCTTC. Translation gives CASSFARTGGGYTF.

The V call is TRBV20-1, the J call TRBJ1-5, with 10 nucleotides matching TRBD1. The germline gives CDR1 DFQATT, CDR2 SNEGSKA (reference sequence). The CDR3 spans 16 residues. The junction had 6 bases not matched to a gene; V was cut back by 3 bases and J by 1 base. The DNA of the CDR3 is TGCAGTGCTAGTTCGCCGGGACAGGGGAGCAATCAGCCCCAGCATTTT. Its protein is CSASSPGQGSNQPQHF.

The chain links TRBV5-1 to TRBJ1-1; D call uncertain. The CDR3 is 12 amino acids. Germline lookup yields CDR1 SGHRS and CDR2 YFSETQ. The germline V and J ends were trimmed by 0 bases and 5 bases, with 5 bases remaining between them. The DNA for the CDR3 is TGCGCCAGCAGCTTGGCTAGGACTGAAGCTTTCTTT. Protein product: CASSLARTEAFF.

This rearrangement joins TRBV2 to TRBJ1-4; unclear D gene. V lost 5 bases and J lost 16, with 17 bases in between. The germline CDR1 and CDR2 sequences are SNHLY and FYNNEI. There are 12 residues in the CDR3. The CDR3 is CASSPQESGGFF. CDR3 nucleotide sequence: TGTGCCAGCAGTCCTCAGGAGTCCGGAGGGTTTTTT.

CDR3 DNA sequence: TGTGCCAGCAGCTATACAGGGTTTAACGAAAAACTGTTTTTT. Translating it yields CASSYTGFNEKLFF. The V and J genes are TRBV5-6 and TRBJ1-4; perhaps TRBD1 as D (6 bases). Trimming stripped 3 bases from V and 8 bases from J, with 14 bases between. This CDR3 spans 14 amino acids. Germline CDR1 SGHDT, CDR2 YYEEEE.

The chain uses TRBV5-1 and TRBJ1-4, with TRBD1 matching 7 bases. Germline CDR1 is SGHRS and CDR2 is YFSETQ. The CDR3 runs to 15 residues. Trimming took 4 bases from V and 4 from J; bases not matched to a gene: 7. The CDR3 loop is CASSLSTGHNEKLFF. The DNA for the CDR3 is TGCGCCAGCAGCCTATCGACAGGGCATAATGAAAAACTGTTTTTT. The full variable domain, its missing parts supplied by reference TRBV5-1 and TRBJ1-4, is KAGVTQTPRYLIKTRGQQVTLSCSPISGHRSVSWYQQTPGQGLQFLFEYFSETQRNKGNFPGRFSGRQFSNSRSEMNVSTLELGDSALYLCASSLSTGHNEKLFFGSGTQLSVL.

The chain joins TRBV7-2 to TRBJ1-5; weak D call: TRBD1 (6 bases). Per the germline V gene, CDR1 is SGHTA and CDR2 is FQGNSA. V lost 1 base and J 0 bases, leaving 10 bases between the germline ends. The CDR3 sequence is 16 residues long. The CDR3: CASSLGQVGSNQPQHF. CDR3 sequence (DNA): TGTGCCAGCAGCTTAGGACAGGTCGGTAGCAATCAGCCCCAGCATTTT.

CDR3 sequence reads: CASRRGVIANTEAFF. CDR3 nucleotide sequence: TGTGCCAGCAGACGGGGGGTAATAGCGAACACTGAAGCTTTCTTT. The gene calls are TRBV5-8 and TRBJ1-1, with D perhaps matching TRBD1 (5 bases). Germline CDR1 SGHTS, CDR2 YDEGEE. The CDR3 is 15 residues long. V was clipped by 5 bases and J by 1 base, with 15 bases between them. Full variable domain (remainder filled in from reference TRBV5-8 and TRBJ1-1): EAGVTQSPTHLIKTRGQQATLRCSPISGHTSVYWYQQALGLGLQFLLWYDEGEERNRGNFPPRFSGRQFPNYSSELNVNALELEDSALYLCASRRGVIANTEAFFGQGTRLTVV.

V gene TRBV4-2 combines with J gene TRBJ2-2; 14 nucleotides match TRBD2. This CDR3 is built from 19 residues. Germline CDR1 reads LGHNA; CDR2 reads YNFKEQ. The trim removed 1 base at V and 6 bases at J, leaving 10 bases unmatched. CDR3 in amino acids: CASSQVGLAGGGSAGELFF. In nucleotides, the CDR3 is TGTGCCAGCAGCCAAGTCGGACTAGCGGGGGGAGGGTCAGCCGGGGAGCTGTTTTTT.

The CDR3 loop reads CASSLLYRDTEAFF. The CDR3 DNA follows: TGTGCCAGCAGCTTGTTGTATCGGGACACTGAAGCTTTCTTT. The gene calls are TRBV5-8 and TRBJ1-1; D gene unclear. CDR1 is SGHTS, CDR2 YDEGEE, per germline. The CDR3 spans 14 residues. The V end lost 1 base, the J end lost 3 bases, and 10 bases lay between the germline ends.

The genes are TRBV5-1 and TRBJ2-2; possible D gene TRBD1, 6 bases. Germline V gives CDR1 SGHRS, CDR2 YFSETQ. V lost 2 bases and J 6 bases, leaving 11 bases between the germline ends. The CDR3 spans 14 residues. The CDR3 sequence: CASSLQGFSGELFF. CDR3 bases: TGCGCCAGCAGCTTACAGGGTTTTTCCGGGGAGCTGTTTTTT.